This TCR beta chain originates from a study of neoadjuvant anti-PD-1 for oral cavity cancer. Study-wide context: Patients mostly received three to four biweekly nivolumab doses at 3 mg/kg before surgery.

Study-wide points: Pretreatment Treg/Th17 ratio correlated inversely with post-treatment tumor clonality.

V was pared by 4 bases and J by 7 bases, with 15 bases between. This CDR3 is 14 amino acids long. Germline CDR1 reads SGHNT; CDR2 reads YENEEA. Time point here: after neoadjuvant nivolumab, at surgical resection. Analysis of PBMCs was direct, with no culture step. A remark on this clone: Antigen unknown.

Only in-frame clones appear in the TCRdb table, and some are missing; sequencing was by immunoSEQ multiplex PCR. The sample has 10,000 to 15,000 clones; roughly 70% are singletons. The clonotype was recovered from a person between 40 and 79 years old with oral cavity squamous cell carcinoma. The input for sequencing was PBMCs, taken after nivolumab (anti-PD-1) treatment. The rearrangement uses TRBV11-3 and TRBJ2-3; a weak D match, TRBD2 (6 bases). The CDR3 coding sequence is TGTGCCAGCAGCTCCGGCGGGGCACAGAATACGCAGTATTTT. This encodes CASSSGGAQNTQYF.